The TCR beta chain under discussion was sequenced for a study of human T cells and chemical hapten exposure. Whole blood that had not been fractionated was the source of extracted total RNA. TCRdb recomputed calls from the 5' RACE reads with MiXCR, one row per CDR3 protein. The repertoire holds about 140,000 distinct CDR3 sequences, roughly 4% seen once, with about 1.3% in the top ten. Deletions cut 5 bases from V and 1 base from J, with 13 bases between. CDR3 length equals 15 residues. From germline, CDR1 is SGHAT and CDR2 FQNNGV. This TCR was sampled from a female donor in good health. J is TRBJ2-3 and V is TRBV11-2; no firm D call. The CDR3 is CASSLDRARTDTQYF. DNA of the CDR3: TGTGCCAGCAGCCTCGATAGGGCCCGCACAGATACGCAGTATTTT.